The 27 T cell receptor beta chains reported below all come from one sample, sequenced in a study of blood T cell repertoires in COVID-19. This table comes from immunoSEQ multiplex PCR, and its TCRdb copy is limited to in-frame clones, with some not included. The sample has about 110,000 clones, around 84% seen once. Specimen: peripheral blood. These receptors originate from a woman in her 40s with acute or convalescent COVID-19.

The chain combines TRBV6-2 or TRBV6-3 with TRBJ2-7, with 11 bases matching TRBD2. The CDR3 runs 16 residues. Unmatched junction bases numbered 3, after V lost 0 bases and J lost 2 bases. From germline, CDR1 is MNHEY and CDR2 SVGEGT. The CDR3 here is CASSYSLAGGTYEQYF. The CDR3 region has the DNA TGTGCCAGCAGTTACTCCCTAGCGGGGGGAACCTACGAGCAGTACTTC.

The J gene is TRBJ1-1, the V gene TRBV29-1; TRBD1 might be the D (6 bases). CDR1 and CDR2 (germline): SQVTM, ANQGSEA. This CDR3 region has 13 residues. V was shortened by 5 bases and J by 0 bases, with 10 bases between the two germline ends. This CDR3 reads CSVSTGLNTEAFF. CDR3 nucleotides: TGCAGCGTTTCGACAGGCCTGAACACTGAAGCTTTCTTT.

The table lists this clone with a count of one. V is TRBV19 and J is TRBJ1-3; no reliable D call. Trimming took off 4 bases at V and 0 bases at J, with 22 bases between the two ends. From germline, CDR1 is LNHDA and CDR2 SQIVND (reference sequence). The CDR3 loop spans 19 amino acids. The CDR3 protein is CASSNSFSRTMDSGNTIYF. The CDR3 bases are TGTGCCAGTAGTAATAGCTTCAGCCGTACCATGGACTCTGGAAACACCATATATTTT.

This clone was observed once. CDR3 amino acids: CASSSFITGALNYEQYF. CDR3 nucleotide sequence: TGCGCCAGCAGTTCCTTCATAACAGGGGCCCTAAACTACGAGCAGTACTTC. V usage is TRBV5-1 and J usage is TRBJ2-7; 7 nucleotides match TRBD1. Germline CDR1 is SGHRS and CDR2 is YFSETQ. This CDR3 comprises 17 residues. With 5 bases clipped from V and 3 bases from J, the junction kept 17 bases outside the gene matches.

The chain carries TRBV27 and TRBJ2-1; 8 nucleotides match TRBD2. This CDR3 comprises 16 residues. Unmatched junction bases numbered 10, after V lost 6 bases and J lost 3 bases. In germline, CDR1 is MNHEY, CDR2 SMNVEV (reference sequence). Here the CDR3 DNA reads TGTGCCAGCAGGGGTATAGCGGGAACATTCTACAATGAGCAGTTCTTC. It translates to CASRGIAGTFYNEQFF.

The chain carries TRBV18 and TRBJ2-2; D perhaps matches TRBD2 (6 bases). This CDR3 spans 14 amino acids. The germline V gene has CDR1 KGHSH and CDR2 LQKENI. V gave up 3 bases and J gave up 4 bases, with 9 bases separating them. The CDR3 loop is CASSPGRSTGELFF. CDR3 DNA sequence: TGTGCCAGCTCACCGGGGAGGAGCACCGGGGAGCTGTTTTTT. The entire variable domain, with the rest obtained from reference TRBV18 and TRBJ2-2, is as follows: NAGVMQNPRHLVRRRGQEARLRCSPMKGHSHVYWYRQLPEEGLKFMVYLQKENIIDESGMPKERFSAEFPKEGPSILRIQQVVRGDSAAYFCASSPGRSTGELFFGEGSRLTVL.

The chain is built from TRBV19 and TRBJ1-4, with 8 nucleotides matching TRBD1. The CDR3 is 14 residues long. V gave up 6 bases and J gave up 2 bases; unmatched junction bases: 2. The germline V gene has CDR1 LNHDA and CDR2 SQIVND (reference sequence). CDR3 in amino acids: CASRRTGTNEKLFF. In DNA form, the CDR3 reads TGTGCCAGTAGACGGACAGGGACTAATGAAAAACTGTTTTTT. The full variable domain, completed using reference TRBV19 and TRBJ1-4, is DGGITQSPKYLFRKEGQNVTLSCEQNLNHDAMYWYRQDPGQGLRLIYYSQIVNDFQKGDIAEGYSVSREKKESFPLTVTSAQKNPTAFYLCASRRTGTNEKLFFGSGTQLSVL.

The V and J genes are TRBV9 and TRBJ2-1, with TRBD1 identical over 10 bases. CDR3 length equals 15 residues. Germline loops: CDR1 SGDLS, CDR2 YYNGEE. V was pared by 3 bases and J by 6 bases, with 6 bases of the junction left unmatched. This CDR3 reads CASSGTGGGRNEQFF. The CDR3 DNA sequence: TGTGCCAGCAGCGGGACAGGGGGTGGCCGCAATGAGCAGTTCTTC.

The rearrangement joins TRBV25-1 to TRBJ2-2; possibly TRBD2 for D (5 bases). The V gene's germline CDR1 is MGHDK and CDR2 SYGVNS. The ends were cut back, 7 bases at V and 5 bases at J, with 5 bases in the middle. This CDR3 spans 11 amino acids. CDR3 residues: CASTGTGELFF. DNA for the CDR3: TGTGCCAGCACGGGAACCGGGGAGCTGTTTTTT. The full variable domain, completed using reference TRBV25-1 and TRBJ2-2, is EADIYQTPRYLVIGTGKKITLECSQTMGHDKMYWYQQDPGMELHLIHYSYGVNSTEKGDLSSESTVSRIRTEHFPLTLESARPSHTSQYLCASTGTGELFFGEGSRLTVL.

V gene TRBV30 combines with J gene TRBJ1-2; D gene unclear. Trimming took 1 base from V and 5 from J, leaving 11 bases between them. Germline CDR1 reads GTSNPN; CDR2 reads SVGIG (reference sequence). CDR3 length equals 13 residues. The CDR3: CAWSEVSRYGYTF. DNA of the CDR3: TGTGCCTGGAGTGAAGTCTCGAGGTATGGCTACACCTTC.

The table lists this clone with a count of one. The chain has TRBV5-5 and TRBJ2-3; 8 bases agree with TRBD2. This CDR3 contains 15 residues. Germline V gives CDR1 SGHKS, CDR2 YYEKEE (reference sequence). Unmatched junction bases numbered 5, after V lost 0 bases and J lost 5 bases. CDR3 sequence: CASSLASGGRDTQYF. The CDR3 DNA reads TGTGCCAGCAGCTTGGCCTCGGGGGGGCGAGATACGCAGTATTTT. The full variable domain, rest sourced from reference TRBV5-5 and TRBJ2-3, is DAGVTQSPTHLIKTRGQQVTLRCSPISGHKSVSWYQQVLGQGPQFIFQYYEKEERGRGNFPDRFSARQFPNYSSELNVNALLLGDSALYLCASSLASGGRDTQYFGPGTRLTVL.

The rearrangement links TRBV18 to TRBJ2-1, with TRBD1 matching 12 bases. The CDR3 is made up of 14 amino acids. The J segment lost 7 bases and the V segment lost 8 bases, leaving 6 bases of the junction unmatched. In germline, CDR1 is KGHSH, CDR2 LQKENI. The CDR3 spells CASPLGQGANEQFF. CDR3 bases: TGTGCCAGCCCTTTGGGACAGGGGGCAAATGAGCAGTTCTTC.

The gene calls are TRBV7-7 and TRBJ2-7; possible D gene TRBD2, 5 bases. V lost 1 base to trimming and J lost 3 bases, with 16 bases between them. The CDR3 contains 16 residues. Germline lookup yields CDR1 SSHAT and CDR2 FNYEAQ (reference sequence). The CDR3 region is CASSLGWEMKHYEQYF. The CDR3 DNA follows: TGTGCCAGCAGCTTAGGGTGGGAGATGAAGCACTACGAGCAGTACTTC.

The J gene is TRBJ1-4, the V gene TRBV7-9, with D possibly TRBD1 on 5 matching bases. The V end was cut by 1 base, the J end by 5 bases, with 17 bases between. CDR1 and CDR2 from the germline V gene are SEHNR and FQNEAQ (reference sequence). The CDR3 length is 17 residues. CDR3 in DNA: TGTGCCAGCAGCTTAGATAGGGGAAAGGGTCGAAATGAAAAACTGTTTTTT. Translated: CASSLDRGKGRNEKLFF.

A single count supports this clone. The chain combines TRBV18 with TRBJ2-7, with 7 bases fitting TRBD1. V lost 3 bases to trimming and J lost 6 bases; unmatched junction nucleotides: 11. Germline V gives CDR1 KGHSH, CDR2 LQKENI. The CDR3 length is 15 residues. The CDR3 region has the DNA TGTGCCAGCTCACCGCAGGGGGATCAGGCAGCCGAGCAGTACTTC. Translated: CASSPQGDQAAEQYF. The complete variable domain, with remaining parts taken from reference TRBV18 and TRBJ2-7, reads NAGVMQNPRHLVRRRGQEARLRCSPMKGHSHVYWYRQLPEEGLKFMVYLQKENIIDESGMPKERFSAEFPKEGPSILRIQQVVRGDSAAYFCASSPQGDQAAEQYFGPGTRLTVT.

V gene TRBV4-1 combines with J gene TRBJ2-3; 11 bases match TRBD1. CDR1 is MGHRA and CDR2 is YSYEKL in the germline V gene. The CDR3 is 16 residues long. Germline trimming cut 2 bases from V and 6 bases from J; bases unmatched to any gene: 7. The CDR3 coding sequence is TGCGCCAGCAGCCAATCCGGGACAGGGGGACAGGATACGCAGTATTTT. This encodes CASSQSGTGGQDTQYF.

The J gene is TRBJ2-3, the V gene TRBV14, with 10 bases identical to TRBD2. V lost 0 bases, J lost 2 bases, and 8 bases stayed unmatched. CDR1 and CDR2 from the germline V gene are SGHDN and FVKESK. The CDR3 has 18 amino acids. CDR3 protein: CASSQDIRLAGATDTQYF. The DNA of the CDR3 is TGTGCCAGCAGCCAAGATATCCGGCTAGCGGGGGCCACAGATACGCAGTATTTT.

The rearrangement links TRBV24-1 to TRBJ2-2, with TRBD1 matching 7 bases. The CDR3 totals 14 residues. The J segment lost 5 bases and the V segment lost 5 bases, leaving 4 bases of the junction unmatched. The germline CDR1 and CDR2 sequences are KGHDR and SFDVKD. Here the CDR3 reads CATSAQTGTGELFF. As DNA, the CDR3 is TGTGCCACCAGTGCCCAGACAGGGACCGGGGAGCTGTTTTTT.

The chain carries TRBV30 and TRBJ2-7; a weak D match, TRBD2 (6 bases). Germline CDR1 reads GTSNPN; CDR2 reads SVGIG (reference sequence). Trimming shortened V by 3 bases and J by 6 bases, and 12 bases separated the two germline ends. CDR3 length: 12 amino acids. For the CDR3, the DNA is TGTGCCTGGAGACTAGCATCGCCCGAGCAGTACTTC. Its translation: CAWRLASPEQYF.

This chain links TRBV3-1 (or the pseudogene TRBV3-2) with TRBJ2-1; possible D gene TRBD2, 6 bases. V gave up 1 base and J gave up 5 bases, with 15 bases separating them. Germline V gene data show CDR1 as LGHDT and CDR2 as YNNKEL (reference sequence). This CDR3 is built from 16 residues. The CDR3 loop reads CASSQVAGGLDNEQFF. CDR3 nucleotide sequence: TGTGCCAGCAGCCAAGTTGCCGGGGGACTCGACAATGAGCAGTTCTTC.

This clone was counted between two and nine times. DNA for the CDR3: TGTGCCAGCAGTTCCGGGGACAGGTTCACCGGGGAGCTGTTTTTT. Translation gives CASSSGDRFTGELFF. V usage is TRBV27 and J usage is TRBJ2-2; 8 bases match TRBD1. Unmatched junction bases numbered 5, after V lost 4 bases and J lost 4 bases. The V gene's germline CDR1 is MNHEY and CDR2 SMNVEV (reference sequence). The CDR3 length is 15 residues.

The V and J genes are TRBV24-1 and TRBJ2-7, with 7 bases aligning to TRBD1. Germline CDR1 KGHDR, CDR2 SFDVKD. Germline trimming cut 8 bases from V and 2 bases from J; bases unmatched to any gene: 11. The CDR3 sequence is 15 residues long. CDR3 protein: CATKPYGQVTYEQYF. The CDR3 coding sequence is TGTGCCACCAAACCCTATGGACAGGTAACCTACGAGCAGTACTTC.

The rearrangement joins TRBV13 to TRBJ1-2; 8 bases are shared with TRBD1. The ends lost 2 bases at V and 4 bases at J; junction bases unmatched: 3. Germline-derived CDR1 and CDR2 are PRHDT and FYEKMQ (reference sequence). The CDR3 has 14 amino acids. The CDR3 DNA follows: TGTGCCAGCAGCTTACAGGGGGCCGGCTATGGCTACACCTTC. It specifies CASSLQGAGYGYTF.

This chain uses TRBV5-6 with TRBJ2-4, with 12 nucleotides matching TRBD2. The length of the CDR3 is 17 residues. The germline V gene has CDR1 SGHDT and CDR2 YYEEEE. V was clipped by 4 bases and J by 4 bases; unmatched bases: 9. CDR3 sequence: CASSPWTSGIFKNIQYF. DNA of the CDR3: TGTGCCAGCAGCCCGTGGACTAGCGGGATATTTAAAAACATTCAGTACTTC.

The rearrangement uses TRBV10-2 and TRBJ1-2, with 10 bases matching TRBD1. With 5 bases clipped from V and 0 bases from J, the junction kept 3 bases outside the gene matches. Germline V gene data show CDR1 as WSHSY and CDR2 as SAAADI. CDR3 size: 15 residues. CDR3 bases: TGCGCCAGCAGTAGGGACAGGGGCCCTAACTATGGCTACACCTTC. It specifies CASSRDRGPNYGYTF.

This clone was found once. The V call is TRBV6-2 or TRBV6-3, the J call TRBJ2-5; 8 nucleotides match TRBD2. Germline CDR1 reads MNHEY; CDR2 reads SVGEGT. This CDR3 comprises 12 residues. V gave up 6 bases and J gave up 5 bases; unmatched junction bases: 2. CDR3 in amino acids: CASSPGGETQYF. The CDR3, as DNA: TGTGCCAGCAGCCCGGGGGGGGAGACCCAGTACTTC.

The J gene is TRBJ2-1, the V gene TRBV4-1, with TRBD2 identical over 7 bases. The V segment lost 0 bases and the J segment 9 bases; nucleotides outside the gene matches: 14. Per germline, CDR1 MGHRA and CDR2 YSYEKL. The CDR3 runs 17 residues. CDR3 sequence: CASSQDRTRTPNAEQFF. CDR3 sequence (DNA): TGCGCCAGCAGCCAAGATCGGACTAGAACCCCCAATGCTGAGCAGTTCTTC.